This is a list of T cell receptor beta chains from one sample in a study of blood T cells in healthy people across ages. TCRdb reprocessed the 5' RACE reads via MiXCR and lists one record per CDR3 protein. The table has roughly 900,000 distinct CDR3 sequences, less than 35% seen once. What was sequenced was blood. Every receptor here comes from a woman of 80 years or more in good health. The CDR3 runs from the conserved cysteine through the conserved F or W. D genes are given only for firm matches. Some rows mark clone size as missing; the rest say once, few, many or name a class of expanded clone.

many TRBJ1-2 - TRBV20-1 CSARDLRGAIYGYTF TGCAGTGCTAGAGATCTTCGGGGGGCGATCTATGGCTACACCTTC
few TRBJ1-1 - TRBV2 CASSPQGRLGTEAFF TGTGCCAGCAGTCCTCAGGGTCGTCTGGGCACTGAAGCTTTCTTT
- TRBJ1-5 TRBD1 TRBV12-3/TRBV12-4 CASRKQGEFNQPQHF TGTGCCAGCAGGAAACAGGGGGAGTTCAATCAGCCCCAGCATTTT
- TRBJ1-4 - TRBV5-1 CASRSVTTNEELFF TGCGCCAGCAGATCGGTTACAACTAATGAAGAACTGTTTTTT
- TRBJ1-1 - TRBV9 CASTPSGFANTEAFF TGTGCCAGCACCCCTTCGGGGTTCGCAAACACTGAAGCTTTCTTT
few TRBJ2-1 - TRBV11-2 CASTSGRGKQFF TGTGCCAGCACCTCTGGGCGGGGAAAGCAGTTCTTC
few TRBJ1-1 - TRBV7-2 CASSLALARTEAFF TGTGCCAGCAGCTTAGCGCTGGCGCGCACTGAAGCTTTCTTT
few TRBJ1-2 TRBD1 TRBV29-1 CSVVDRPNYGYTF TGCAGCGTTGTGGACAGGCCCAACTATGGCTACACCTTC
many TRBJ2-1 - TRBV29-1 CSVGEGGLYYDNEQFF TGCAGCGTTGGGGAGGGGGGGCTTTACTACGACAATGAGCAGTTCTTC
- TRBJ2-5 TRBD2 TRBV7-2 CASSRDGAGAETQYF TGTGCCAGCAGCCGGGATGGAGCGGGAGCAGAGACCCAGTACTTC
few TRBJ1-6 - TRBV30 CAWSRGVTHNSPLHF TGTGCCTGGAGTAGGGGGGTGACGCATAATTCACCCCTCCACTTT
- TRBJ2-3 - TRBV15 CATSRDPAGRGRADTRYF TGTGCCACCAGCAGAGATCCCGCGGGCAGGGGCCGGGCAGATACGCGGTATTTT
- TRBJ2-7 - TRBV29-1 CSAQAREAQYF TGCAGCGCCCAAGCGAGGGAGGCCCAGTACTTC
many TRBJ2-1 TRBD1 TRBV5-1 CASSLEGQPASNEQFF TGCGCCAGCAGCTTGGAGGGACAGCCAGCCTCAAATGAGCAGTTCTTC
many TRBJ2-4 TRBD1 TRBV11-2 CASTLQGQGGLAKNIQYF TGTGCCAGCACCCTCCAGGGACAGGGGGGTCTGGCCAAAAACATTCAGTACTTC
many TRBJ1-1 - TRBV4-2 CASSQGPPGLENTEAFF TGTGCCAGCAGCCAAGGTCCACCCGGGCTCGAGAACACTGAAGCTTTCTTT
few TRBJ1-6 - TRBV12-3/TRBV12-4 CASSLGPGTYSPLHF TGTGCCAGCAGTTTAGGTCCGGGGACCTATTCACCCCTCCACTTT